Shown below are 20 T cell receptor beta chains from a single sample sequenced in a study of blood T cells in healthy people across ages. Sample-barcoded 5' priming and a J-beta primer mix drove a second PCR of roughly 6 to 12 cycles. Using its own MiXCR run on the 5' RACE reads, TCRdb lists one record per CDR3 protein. The sample has 1.5 million to 2 million distinct CDR3 sequences, about 31% seen once. Sequenced: blood. These receptors all come from a woman under 40 in good health.

This clonotype was seen a few times. J is TRBJ1-1 and V is TRBV4-1; 8 bases are shared with TRBD1. The CDR3 runs 15 residues. Germline CDR1 MGHRA, CDR2 YSYEKL. V was clipped by 5 bases and J by 3 bases; unmatched bases: 8. The CDR3 nucleotides read TGCGCCAGCAGCACCCACAGGGGGGGATACACTGAAGCTTTCTTT. This sequence encodes CASSTHRGGYTEAFF.

The chain uses TRBV4-2 and TRBJ2-3, with 10 bases fitting TRBD1. Germline CDR1 reads LGHNA; CDR2 reads YNFKEQ. The J segment lost 3 bases and the V segment lost 0 bases, leaving 12 bases of the junction unmatched. This CDR3 region has 19 residues. CDR3 DNA: TGTGCCAGCAGCCAAGAACTCTCCGGGACAGGGGCATTAACAGATACGCAGTATTTT. The encoded protein is CASSQELSGTGALTDTQYF.

This clonotype has a handful of counts. The V and J genes are TRBV20-1 and TRBJ2-4, with 15 bases matching TRBD2. The length of the CDR3 is 16 residues. With 6 bases clipped from V and 4 bases from J, the junction kept 7 bases outside the gene matches. Germline lookup yields CDR1 DFQATT and CDR2 SNEGSKA (reference sequence). As DNA, the CDR3 is TGCAGTGCGGCAGGGACTAGCGGGGGGTATAAAAACATTCAGTACTTC. It specifies CSAAGTSGGYKNIQYF.

V is TRBV20-1 and J is TRBJ2-3; D remains ambiguous. The V end lost 1 base, the J end lost 0 bases, and 8 bases lay between the germline ends. CDR1 and CDR2 (germline): DFQATT, SNEGSKA (reference sequence). The CDR3 has 14 residues. The CDR3, as DNA: TGCAGTGCTAGAGGGTCAGCAAGCACAGATACGCAGTATTTT. Protein product: CSARGSASTDTQYF.

This clonotype was seen only a few times. J is TRBJ2-1 and V is TRBV9; TRBD2 aligns across 11 bases. The junction had 5 bases not matched to a gene; V was cut back by 3 bases and J by 3 bases. CDR1 and CDR2 from the germline V gene are SGDLS and YYNGEE. The CDR3 covers 16 residues. The CDR3 spells CASSAMLAGGYNEQFF. As DNA, the CDR3 is TGTGCCAGCAGCGCGATGCTAGCGGGGGGCTACAATGAGCAGTTCTTC.

A remark on this clonotype: Relative to the germline gene, one junction end is altered; a read error may explain this. The V gene is TRBV10-3, the J gene TRBJ2-1, with 9 bases matching TRBD2. Germline V gene data show CDR1 as ENHRY and CDR2 as SYGVKD. The CDR3 is 17 residues long. CDR3 bases: TGTGCCATCGGTGAGTCAAGGCCAACTAGCGGGCACAATGAGCAGTTCTTC. This codes for CAIGESRPTSGHNEQFF.

This clonotype was seen at least ten times. The rearrangement uses TRBV29-1 and TRBJ2-1; D is ambiguous. This CDR3 has 15 amino acids. The germline V gene encodes CDR1 SQVTM and CDR2 ANQGSEA. V lost 6 bases and J 1 base, leaving 16 bases between the germline ends. CDR3 DNA: TGCAGCGTGCTTTACGGCCCGGATTCCTACAATGAGCAGTTCTTC. Translation: CSVLYGPDSYNEQFF.

This clonotype was seen a handful of times. The chain links TRBV20-1 to TRBJ2-1, with 7 bases that match TRBD1. The CDR3 is made up of 16 amino acids. Losses at the gene ends were 0 bases for V and 5 bases for J; bases not matched to a gene: 10. The germline gives CDR1 DFQATT, CDR2 SNEGSKA (reference sequence). CDR3 DNA sequence: TGCAGTGCTAGAGATCCCTTTACAGGGGAGCACAATGAGCAGTTCTTC. It specifies CSARDPFTGEHNEQFF.

The table lists this clonotype with a few counts. Germline is not matched at one junction end, which may reflect a read error. The chain is built from TRBV4-1 and TRBJ2-6, with TRBD1 matching 11 bases. The CDR3 runs to 18 residues. Germline lookup yields CDR1 MGHRA and CDR2 YSYEKL. The CDR3 here is CASSRTGTGGTGANVRTF. The CDR3 DNA follows: TGCGCCAGCAGCCGTACCGGGACAGGGGGAACCGGGGCCAACGTCCGGACTTTC.

Note on this clonotype: The junction departs from germline at one end; a sequencing error may be responsible. The chain has TRBV2 and TRBJ2-7; weak D call: TRBD2 (7 bases). The CDR3 contains 14 residues. From germline, CDR1 is SNHLY and CDR2 FYNNEI. CDR3 amino acids: CAGSIRGASDEQYF. DNA of the CDR3: TGTGCCGGCAGTATCCGGGGGGCATCAGACGAGCAGTACTTC.

This clonotype was recorded a few times. This CDR3 is CASSPTEGLSSYNEQFF. The CDR3 DNA follows: TGTGCCAGCAGCCCTACGGAGGGGCTGAGCTCCTACAATGAGCAGTTCTTC. The chain joins TRBV7-9 to TRBJ2-1, with D possibly TRBD2 on 6 matching bases. The CDR3 is 17 residues long. V lost 5 bases and J lost 0, with 17 bases in between. Germline-derived CDR1 and CDR2 are SEHNR and FQNEAQ (reference sequence).

The V call is TRBV29-1, the J call TRBJ2-7; the match to TRBD2 covers 12 bases. Germline trimming cut 7 bases from V and 7 bases from J; bases unmatched to any gene: 14. This CDR3 has 15 amino acids. From germline, CDR1 is SQVTM and CDR2 ANQGSEA. The CDR3 nucleotides read TGCAGCGGCCGATCTAGCGGGGGGGCCTACAATGAGCAGTACTTC. This gives the protein CSGRSSGGAYNEQYF.

V usage is TRBV12-3 or TRBV12-4 and J usage is TRBJ2-4, with D unresolved. V gave up 8 bases and J gave up 0 bases, with 11 bases separating them. This CDR3 comprises 14 residues. CDR3 coding DNA: TGTGCCAGCCACGGCCCACTAGCCAAAAACATTCAGTACTTC. This sequence encodes CASHGPLAKNIQYF.

This clonotype was counted only a few times. A junction end diverges from the germline sequence, so it may reflect a read error. This rearrangement joins TRBV4-1 to TRBJ2-6; tentatively, D is TRBD2 (6 bases). Germline lookup yields CDR1 MGHRA and CDR2 YSYEKL. The CDR3 has 15 residues. CDR3 region: CTSSQPGAGANVLTF. CDR3 nucleotide sequence: TGCACCAGCAGCCAACCGGGAGCTGGGGCCAACGTCCTGACTTTC.

V is TRBV10-3 and J is TRBJ2-6; D unresolved. Germline CDR1 ENHRY, CDR2 SYGVKD. Trimming took off 2 bases at V and 0 bases at J, with 5 bases between the two ends. The CDR3 loop spans 15 amino acids. CDR3: CAISEGDSGANVLTF. DNA for the CDR3: TGTGCCATCAGTGAGGGAGACTCTGGGGCCAACGTCCTGACTTTC.

Only a few counts were recorded for this clonotype. The chain joins TRBV29-1 to TRBJ1-4; 7 positions agree with TRBD1. Losses at the gene ends were 1 base for V and 4 bases for J; bases not matched to a gene: 15. Germline values: CDR1 SQVTM, CDR2 ANQGSEA. The CDR3 sequence is 18 residues long. CDR3: CSVEGTIEEGQLNEKLFF. DNA for the CDR3: TGCAGCGTTGAAGGAACTATCGAGGAGGGACAGCTTAATGAAAAACTGTTTTTT.

The chain combines TRBV13 with TRBJ2-1; D unresolved. Trimming stripped 1 base from V and 5 bases from J, with 18 bases between. The germline V gene encodes CDR1 PRHDT and CDR2 FYEKMQ (reference sequence). The CDR3 consists of 17 residues. As DNA, the CDR3 is TGTGCCAGCAGCTTAGCGAGTAGAGACCTCCTTAACAATGAGCAGTTCTTC. It translates to CASSLASRDLLNNEQFF.

The CDR3 region is CASSAGTSPGQETQYF. The DNA of the CDR3 is TGTGCCAGCAGCGCGGGGACAAGTCCTGGACAAGAGACCCAGTACTTC. The rearrangement uses TRBV9 and TRBJ2-5; perhaps TRBD1 as D (6 bases). This CDR3 comprises 16 residues. In germline, CDR1 is SGDLS, CDR2 YYNGEE. Trimming took off 3 bases at V and 2 bases at J, with 17 bases between the two ends. Full variable domain (rest looked up from reference TRBV9 and TRBJ2-5): DSGVTQTPKHLITATGQRVTLRCSPRSGDLSVYWYQQSLDQGLQFLIQYYNGEERAKGNILERFSAQQFPDLHSELNLSSLELGDSALYFCASSAGTSPGQETQYFGPGTRLLVL.

In regard to this clonotype: One end of the junction does not line up with germline, which may come from a read error. The chain combines TRBV20-1 with TRBJ2-1, with 8 bases that match TRBD2. Germline assignment: CDR1 DFQATT and CDR2 SNEGSKA (reference sequence). The CDR3 covers 12 residues. CDR3 in amino acids: CGALSGVNEQFF. The CDR3 DNA reads as TGCGGTGCTCTTAGCGGGGTAAATGAGCAGTTCTTC.

The V and J genes are TRBV6-1 and TRBJ1-2, with 8 bases matching TRBD1. Germline CDR1 and CDR2: MNHNS and SASEGT. CDR3 length equals 13 residues. Trimming took 7 bases from V and 7 from J; bases not matched to a gene: 8. The CDR3 is CASKPAQGAGYTF. In DNA form, the CDR3 reads TGTGCCAGCAAACCGGCGCAGGGGGCTGGCTACACCTTC.